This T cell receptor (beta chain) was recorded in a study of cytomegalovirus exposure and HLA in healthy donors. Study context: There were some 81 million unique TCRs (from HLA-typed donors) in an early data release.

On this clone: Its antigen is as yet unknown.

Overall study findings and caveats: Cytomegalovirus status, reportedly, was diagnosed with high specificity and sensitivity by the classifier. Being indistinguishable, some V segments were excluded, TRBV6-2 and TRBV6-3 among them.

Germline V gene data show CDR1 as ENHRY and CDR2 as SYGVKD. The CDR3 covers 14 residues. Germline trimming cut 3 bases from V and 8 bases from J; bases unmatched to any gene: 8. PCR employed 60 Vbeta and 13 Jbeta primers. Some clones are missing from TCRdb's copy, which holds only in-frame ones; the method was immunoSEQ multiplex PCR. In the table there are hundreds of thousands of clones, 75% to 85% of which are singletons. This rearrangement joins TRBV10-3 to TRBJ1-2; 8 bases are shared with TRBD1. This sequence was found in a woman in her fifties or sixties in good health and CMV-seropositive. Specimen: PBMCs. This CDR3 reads CAISELRGLGGYTF. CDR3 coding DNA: TGTGCCATCAGTGAACTCAGGGGGCTGGGGGGCTACACCTTC.